These T cell receptor beta chains were read from a single sample in a study of regulatory T cells in long-lasting Graves disease. TCRdb processed the multiplex PCR reads anew with MiXCR; each CDR3 protein has one entry. The sample has hundreds of thousands of distinct CDR3 sequences, about 32% seen once. This sample comprised peripheral blood mononuclear cells (PBMCs), obtained when the disease was refractory, from a patient treated with antithyroid drugs. These receptors came from a female donor with Graves disease. Both conserved end residues are part of each CDR3. The D gene is left open where the match is weak. Only some rows state a clone size, as once, few, many or a class for expanded clones.

d_call	j_call	v_call	clone_size	cdr3_aa	cdr3_nt
.	TRBJ1-1	TRBV5-1	.	CASSLKIDTEAFF	TGCGCCAGCAGCTTGAAGATAGACACTGAAGCTTTCTTT
.	TRBJ1-6	TRBV5-1	.	CASSLDGKNSPLHF	TGCGCCAGCAGCTTGGACGGCAAGAATTCACCCCTCCACTTT
.	TRBJ1-6	TRBV12-3/TRBV12-4	.	CASSRTSPNSPLHF	TGTGCCAGCAGTCGGACCAGCCCTAATTCACCCCTCCACTTT
.	TRBJ1-3	TRBV5-1	.	CASSFGFGTAGNTIYF	TGCGCCAGCAGCTTTGGATTCGGCACAGCTGGAAACACCATATATTTT
.	TRBJ2-5	TRBV29-1	.	CSVDKQSQETQYF	TGCAGCGTTGACAAACAGAGCCAAGAGACCCAGTACTTC
.	TRBJ2-5	TRBV5-1	few	CASSLVPQGGETQYF	TGCGCCAGCAGCTTGGTCCCACAGGGCGGTGAGACCCAGTACTTC
TRBD1	TRBJ1-2	TRBV30	.	CAWTHRGDGYTF	TGTGCCTGGACCCACAGGGGCGACGGCTACACCTTC
.	TRBJ2-5	TRBV27	few	CASSLSVVEWETQYF	TGTGCCAGCAGTTTATCGGTGGTGGAGTGGGAGACCCAGTACTTC
.	TRBJ2-3	TRBV5-1	.	CASSNGGWVTDTQYF	TGCGCCAGCAGTAACGGGGGCTGGGTCACAGATACGCAGTATTTT
TRBD2	TRBJ2-7	TRBV29-1	.	CSVEDWLAGGTYEQYF	TGCAGCGTTGAAGATTGGCTAGCGGGAGGAACCTACGAGCAGTACTTC
TRBD2	TRBJ2-5	TRBV27	few	CASSLVGLKETQYF	TGTGCCAGCAGTTTAGTGGGACTAAAGGAGACCCAGTACTTC
.	TRBJ1-2	TRBV10-3	.	CAISEPFRLDGYYGYTF	TGTGCCATCAGTGAGCCGTTTCGCCTGGACGGGTACTATGGCTACACCTTC
TRBD2	TRBJ2-2	TRBV29-1	once	CSVEAGGSTGEPFF	TGCAGCGTTGAAGCGGGAGGGAGCACCGGGGAGCCGTTTTTT
.	TRBJ1-3	TRBV6-1	.	CASSPDSGNTIYF	TGTGCCAGCAGTCCGGATTCTGGAAACACCATATATTTT
.	TRBJ1-6	TRBV7-2	.	CASSLDLLGSGNNSPLHF	TGTGCCAGCAGCTTAGACCTACTAGGATCAGGGAATAATTCACCCCTCCACTTT
TRBD1	TRBJ2-2	TRBV2	many	CASSDQGAQVRGELFF	TGTGCCAGCAGTGACCAGGGGGCCCAAGTGCGGGGGGAGCTGTTTTTT
.	TRBJ1-4	TRBV5-6	.	CASSTRPWGSEKLFF	TGTGCCAGCAGCACGCGCCCTTGGGGGTCTGAAAAACTGTTTTTT
TRBD2	TRBJ2-2	TRBV12-3/TRBV12-4	few	CASSRTSGITGELFF	TGTGCCAGCAGTCGGACTAGCGGGATAACCGGGGAGCTGTTTTTT
TRBD1	TRBJ2-5	TRBV9	.	CASSLRQGLETQYF	TGTGCCAGCAGCCTCCGACAGGGTTTGGAGACCCAGTACTTC
.	TRBJ2-2	TRBV15	.	CATSRDRRGHTNTGELFF	TGTGCCACCAGCAGAGATCGACGAGGGCACACAAACACCGGGGAGCTGTTTTTT
TRBD1	TRBJ2-7	TRBV20-1	few	CSVRAGTGLSYEQYF	TGCAGTGTCAGGGCCGGGACAGGGCTTTCCTACGAGCAGTACTTC
.	TRBJ2-7	TRBV12-3/TRBV12-4	many	CASSLKGGPSYEQYF	TGTGCCAGCAGTTTAAAAGGGGGTCCCTCCTACGAGCAGTACTTC
.	TRBJ1-4	TRBV29-1	.	CSVEDGGITGEKLFF	TGCAGCGTTGAAGATGGGGGGATTACGGGTGAAAAACTGTTTTTT
.	TRBJ1-5	TRBV28	many	CASTPETDNQPQHF	TGTGCCAGCACCCCAGAGACAGACAATCAGCCCCAGCATTTT
TRBD1	TRBJ2-5	TRBV10-1	few	CASSESSGGETQYF	TGCGCCAGCAGTGAGTCTTCAGGGGGAGAGACCCAGTACTTC
TRBD2	TRBJ2-5	TRBV30	many	CACLTRGETQYF	TGTGCCTGTTTAACGCGGGGGGAGACCCAGTACTTC
TRBD1	TRBJ1-2	TRBV6-1	few	CASSQQGASYGYTF	TGTGCCAGCAGCCAACAGGGGGCCAGCTATGGCTACACCTTC
TRBD1	TRBJ2-7	TRBV29-1	.	CSVWDRGTYEQYF	TGCAGCGTTTGGGACAGGGGAACCTACGAGCAGTACTTC
.	TRBJ1-4	TRBV25-1	.	CASTQGGAGNEKLFF	TGTGCCAGCACCCAAGGGGGGGCGGGAAATGAAAAACTGTTTTTT
TRBD1	TRBJ1-5	TRBV7-2	.	CASSLGGDRTQPQHF	TGTGCCAGCAGCTTAGGGGGGGACAGGACTCAGCCCCAGCATTTT
TRBD1	TRBJ1-2	TRBV7-2	few	CASSPDRGIYGYTF	TGTGCCAGCAGCCCCGACAGGGGAATCTATGGCTACACCTTC